These 29 T cell receptor beta chains originate from one sample sequenced in a study of T cell changes during pregnancy in multiple sclerosis. The table came from immunoSEQ multiplex PCR; TCRdb's copy has only in-frame clones and leaves some out. The sample shows around 99,000 clones, approximately 92% of them seen only once. The sample was peripheral blood, taken in the first trimester of pregnancy. All receptors derive from a female donor with multiple sclerosis, enrolled in a pregnancy study.

The genes are TRBV2 and TRBJ1-3; D possibly corresponds to TRBD1 (6 bases). The CDR3 has 17 residues. V dropped 8 bases and J dropped 0 bases, with 20 bases sitting between them. Germline CDR1 reads SNHLY; CDR2 reads FYNNEI. The DNA of the CDR3 is TGTGCCAGCTCCACAGCCCAGACAGGCAACTCTGGAAACACCATATATTTT. It is translated as CASSTAQTGNSGNTIYF.

This sequence joins TRBV28 and TRBJ1-1; D may be TRBD1 (5 bases). From germline, CDR1 is MDHEN and CDR2 SYDVKM. V was cut by 5 bases and J by 6 bases, with 16 bases left in between. The CDR3 runs to 14 residues. The CDR3 loop reads CASSAPGRMAEAFF. CDR3 nucleotides: TGTGCCAGCAGTGCACCAGGGCGGATGGCTGAAGCTTTCTTT.

The genes are TRBV2 and TRBJ1-4; D unclear. Trimming cost V 4 bases and J 0 bases, with 6 bases left between them. Germline V gene data show CDR1 as SNHLY and CDR2 as FYNNEI. CDR3 length equals 14 residues. CDR3 residues: CASSVFATNEKLFF. The CDR3 bases are TGTGCCAGCAGTGTTTTCGCAACTAATGAAAAACTGTTTTTT.

The chain couples TRBV4-1 to TRBJ1-3; TRBD1 agrees at 7 bases. This CDR3 has 15 residues. Germline V lookup: CDR1 MGHRA, CDR2 YSYEKL. V trimming: 1 base; J trimming: 2 bases; junction bases outside the gene matches: 2. CDR3 in amino acids: CASSQVGTAGNTIYF. The DNA of the CDR3 is TGCGCCAGCAGCCAAGTAGGGACAGCTGGAAACACCATATATTTT.

The chain is built from TRBV5-1 and TRBJ2-3, with D tentatively TRBD2 (5 bases). The CDR3 extends over 15 amino acids. Germline lookup yields CDR1 SGHRS and CDR2 YFSETQ. The V end was cut by 0 bases, the J end by 4 bases, with 12 bases between. The CDR3 nucleotides read TGCGCCAGCAGCTTGGCCCACTCCGGGGCAGATACGCAGTATTTT. Translating it yields CASSLAHSGADTQYF.

This clone was detected only once. The chain carries TRBV19 and TRBJ2-7; 9 positions agree with TRBD1. The CDR3 is made up of 14 amino acids. The V and J ends lost 4 bases and 5 bases, in that order; junction bases with no gene match: 6. From germline, CDR1 is LNHDA and CDR2 SQIVND (reference sequence). DNA of the CDR3: TGTGCCAGTAGTAGTGTGGGACAGGGTAACGAGCAGTACTTC. Translation gives CASSSVGQGNEQYF.

The J gene is TRBJ2-3, the V gene TRBV7-6, with 9 positions matching TRBD1. V lost 2 bases and J lost 3; bases outside the gene matches: 6. Germline CDR1 and CDR2: SGHVS and FNYEAQ. This CDR3 has 16 residues. CDR3 in DNA: TGTGCCAGCAGCTTATTGTCGGGGACAGGGACAGATACGCAGTATTTT. This codes for CASSLLSGTGTDTQYF.

The chain links TRBV28 to TRBJ2-7, with D possibly TRBD1 on 6 matching bases. This CDR3 has 14 amino acids. The V and J ends lost 8 bases and 4 bases respectively, with 18 bases between them. CDR1 and CDR2 from the germline V gene are MDHEN and SYDVKM. The DNA for the CDR3 is TGTGCCAGCCGCCTGTCGGACAGACGTTACGAGCAGTACTTC. Protein sequence: CASRLSDRRYEQYF. Looking up the rest from reference TRBV28 and TRBJ2-7 gives the full variable domain: DVKVTQSSRYLVKRTGEKVFLECVQDMDHENMFWYRQDPGLGLRLIYFSYDVKMKEKGDIPEGYSVSREKKERFSLILESASTNQTSMYLCASRLSDRRYEQYFGPGTRLTVT.

About this clone itself: Other DNA sequences in the sample encode the same CDR3. The chain uses TRBV19 and TRBJ2-1; D may be TRBD1 (6 bases). CDR1 and CDR2 from the germline V gene are LNHDA and SQIVND (reference sequence). The CDR3 is 15 residues long. V shed 1 base and J shed 5 bases, with 12 bases lying between them. CDR3 sequence: CASSIGTRGDNEQFF. Written as DNA, the CDR3 is TGTGCCAGTAGTATAGGGACCAGGGGCGACAATGAGCAGTTCTTC.

In its sample, this clone was seen once. V gene TRBV6-5 combines with J gene TRBJ1-1; D remains ambiguous. The CDR3 has 13 amino acids. Germline CDR1 reads MNHEY; CDR2 reads SVGAGI. V was pared by 2 bases and J by 3 bases, with 7 bases between. The CDR3 DNA reads TGTGCCAGCAGTTACCTCTCCTACACTGAAGCTTTCTTT. This translates into CASSYLSYTEAFF.

This clone was picked up one time. CDR3 DNA sequence: TGCAGCGTCTCGGGACTAGAGAGTAGGTACGAGCAGTACTTC. This codes for CSVSGLESRYEQYF. The chain joins TRBV29-1 to TRBJ2-7, with 8 bases fitting TRBD2. CDR3 length equals 14 residues. Germline V CDR1 and CDR2: SQVTM, ANQGSEA. After removal of 6 bases from V and 4 bases from J, the junction contained 11 bases not matched to a gene.

The V and J genes are TRBV29-1 and TRBJ2-7; D is unresolved. There are 11 residues in the CDR3. Trimming left V 2 bases short and J 3 bases short, with 5 bases between. Germline-derived CDR1 and CDR2 are SQVTM and ANQGSEA. The DNA for the CDR3 is TGCAGCGTTGAACTGAGCTACGAGCAGTACTTC. This encodes CSVELSYEQYF.

Remarks on this clone: The junction departs from germline at one end; a sequencing error may be responsible. The chain has TRBV5-1 and TRBJ2-1, with 7 bases aligning to TRBD2. Germline CDR1 SGHRS, CDR2 YFSETQ. The CDR3 has 12 amino acids. CDR3 residues: CASSLAGEGFIF. The CDR3 DNA reads TGCGCCAGCAGCTTGGCGGGGGAGGGGTTTATCTTC.

The rearrangement links TRBV30 to TRBJ2-3; 9 bases align to TRBD1. There are 15 residues in the CDR3. Germline V CDR1 and CDR2: GTSNPN, SVGIG (reference sequence). V was clipped by 7 bases and J by 6 bases; unmatched bases: 14. The CDR3 coding sequence is TGTGCCTTCCTCGGGACAGGGTTGACGAGGGATACGCAGTATTTT. Translated, it gives CAFLGTGLTRDTQYF.

The chain is built from TRBV28 and TRBJ2-1; 7 bases match TRBD1. J lost 5 bases, V lost 1 base, and 20 bases had no gene match. The CDR3 contains 20 residues. Looked up from germline, CDR1 is MDHEN and CDR2 is SYDVKM. CDR3 in amino acids: CASSLSPLSKTGAPNNEQFF. As DNA, the CDR3 is TGTGCCAGCAGTTTATCCCCCCTATCAAAAACAGGGGCCCCGAACAATGAGCAGTTCTTC. The whole variable domain, filled in from reference TRBV28 and TRBJ2-1, reads DVKVTQSSRYLVKRTGEKVFLECVQDMDHENMFWYRQDPGLGLRLIYFSYDVKMKEKGDIPEGYSVSREKKERFSLILESASTNQTSMYLCASSLSPLSKTGAPNNEQFFGPGTRLTVL.

The gene calls are TRBV5-5 and TRBJ2-5; the match to TRBD2 covers 8 bases. The CDR3 loop spans 15 amino acids. Unmatched junction bases numbered 7, after V lost 1 base and J lost 5 bases. Per germline, CDR1 SGHKS and CDR2 YYEKEE (reference sequence). The CDR3 here is CASSLWGLDDETQYF. The DNA for the CDR3 is TGTGCCAGCAGCTTGTGGGGACTAGATGACGAGACCCAGTACTTC.

This sequence joins TRBV7-9 and TRBJ2-6; tentatively, D is TRBD2 (5 bases). The germline gives CDR1 SEHNR, CDR2 FQNEAQ (reference sequence). V was shortened by 0 bases and J by 0 bases, with 9 bases between the two germline ends. This CDR3 is built from 17 residues. The CDR3 reads CASSLADSDSGANVLTF. The CDR3 bases are TGTGCCAGCAGCTTAGCGGACTCTGACTCTGGGGCCAACGTCCTGACTTTC. The full variable domain, rest sourced from reference TRBV7-9 and TRBJ2-6, is DTGVSQNPRHKITKRGQNVTFRCDPISEHNRLYWYRQTLGQGPEFLTYFQNEAQLEKSRLLSDRFSAERPKGSFSTLEIQRTEQGDSAMYLCASSLADSDSGANVLTFGAGSRLTVL.

V is TRBV11-2 and J is TRBJ2-5; 8 positions match TRBD2. The V gene end was trimmed by 1 base and the J gene end by 4 bases; junction bases not matched to a gene: 8. This CDR3 has 16 residues. Germline CDR1 and CDR2: SGHAT and FQNNGV. CDR3 amino acids: CASSLGGSGVRETQYF. The CDR3 region has the DNA TGTGCCAGCAGCTTAGGAGGTAGCGGGGTCCGAGAGACCCAGTACTTC.

The genes are TRBV5-1 and TRBJ2-5; weak D call: TRBD1 (5 bases). Germline V CDR1 and CDR2: SGHRS, YFSETQ. The CDR3 is 15 residues long. Trimming removed 5 bases at V and 6 bases at J, with 20 bases between. CDR3 in amino acids: CASSSASGPPQTQYF. The CDR3 DNA is TGCGCCAGCAGTTCCGCGTCAGGGCCCCCGCAGACCCAGTACTTC.

This clone was seen only once. DNA of the CDR3: TGTGCCAGCAGCCTGACTCTTAGCGGGAGGAACACCGGGGAGCTGTTTTTT. This codes for CASSLTLSGRNTGELFF. The chain carries TRBV28 and TRBJ2-2, with 9 positions matching TRBD2. The CDR3 is 17 residues long. The germline CDR1 and CDR2 sequences are MDHEN and SYDVKM. The J segment lost 1 base and the V segment lost 6 bases, leaving 9 bases of the junction unmatched.

The chain uses TRBV18 and TRBJ1-1; 11 nucleotides align to TRBD1. Trimming at V came to 2 bases and at J to 9 bases, leaving 14 bases not matched to a gene. The CDR3 sequence is 17 residues long. Germline CDR1 reads KGHSH; CDR2 reads LQKENI. CDR3 DNA sequence: TGTGCCAGCTCACCAACCGGGACAGGGGGAAGGGGGATTCAAGCTTTCTTT. Encoded protein: CASSPTGTGGRGIQAFF.

The genes are TRBV29-1 and TRBJ2-3; D might be TRBD2 (6 bases). This CDR3 is built from 14 residues. Between the trimmed V and J ends, which lost 3 bases and 6 bases, there was a span of 16 bases. The germline V gene encodes CDR1 SQVTM and CDR2 ANQGSEA. CDR3 amino acids: CSVDPGLSPDTQYF. CDR3 sequence (DNA): TGCAGCGTTGATCCGGGACTTTCGCCGGATACGCAGTATTTT.

J is TRBJ2-7 and V is TRBV15; possible D gene TRBD2, 5 bases. From germline, CDR1 is LNHNV and CDR2 YYDKDF (reference sequence). This CDR3 spans 15 amino acids. The V end was cut by 1 base, the J end by 1 base, with 11 bases between. Written as DNA, the CDR3 is TGTGCCACCAGCAGAGGAGGAGGCAGTTCCTACGAGCAGTACTTC. It encodes CATSRGGGSSYEQYF.

This clone was recorded only once. The chain uses TRBV27 and TRBJ2-1; 11 positions match TRBD2. The CDR3 totals 16 residues. V lost 5 bases to trimming and J lost 7 bases; unmatched junction nucleotides: 10. The germline gives CDR1 MNHEY, CDR2 SMNVEV (reference sequence). The DNA of the CDR3 is TGTGCCAGCAGTAAAGTAGCGGGAGGGCTTAGTAATGAGCAGTTCTTC. This sequence encodes CASSKVAGGLSNEQFF.

The rearrangement links TRBV25-1 to TRBJ2-1; possible D gene TRBD2, 6 bases. Germline CDR1 is MGHDK and CDR2 is SYGVNS. The V end lost 1 base, the J end lost 4 bases, and 11 bases lay between the germline ends. The CDR3 sequence is 15 residues long. The CDR3 DNA reads TGTGCCAGCAGTGAATTACAGCGGGCTTACAATGAGCAGTTCTTC. Its translation: CASSELQRAYNEQFF.

The V call is TRBV7-2, the J call TRBJ2-7, with a weak D call TRBD1 (5 bases). V lost 4 bases and J 3 bases, leaving 16 bases between the germline ends. In germline, CDR1 is SGHTA, CDR2 FQGNSA. CDR3 length: 15 residues. The CDR3 reads CASSSQGETRYEQYF. The CDR3 DNA reads as TGTGCCAGCAGCTCCCAGGGTGAGACTCGCTACGAGCAGTACTTC.

This clone was recorded a few times. V and J are TRBV19 and TRBJ2-1; D is undetermined. CDR1 is LNHDA, CDR2 SQIVND, per germline (reference sequence). Trimming stripped 3 bases from V and 0 bases from J, with 9 bases between. The length of the CDR3 is 15 residues. The CDR3: CASSIYPSSYNEQFF. CDR3 in DNA: TGTGCCAGTAGTATCTATCCTAGCTCCTACAATGAGCAGTTCTTC.

This clone showed up just once. The V call is TRBV28, the J call TRBJ1-2; possibly TRBD1 for D (5 bases). Germline V lookup: CDR1 MDHEN, CDR2 SYDVKM. Trimming took off 5 bases at V and 10 bases at J, with 20 bases between the two ends. This CDR3 spans 14 amino acids. This chain's CDR3 is CASSPLGAGGIYTF. For the CDR3, the DNA is TGTGCCAGCAGTCCCCTCGGGGCTGGGGGGATCTACACCTTC.

This clone was seen only once. The V gene is TRBV25-1, the J gene TRBJ2-2; D gene uncertain. Trimming took off 1 base at V and 3 bases at J, with 12 bases between the two ends. The CDR3 runs to 16 residues. Per germline, CDR1 MGHDK and CDR2 SYGVNS. The CDR3 region is CASSEFRSSYTGELFF. The DNA of the CDR3 is TGTGCCAGCAGTGAATTTAGGAGCAGCTACACCGGGGAGCTGTTTTTT.